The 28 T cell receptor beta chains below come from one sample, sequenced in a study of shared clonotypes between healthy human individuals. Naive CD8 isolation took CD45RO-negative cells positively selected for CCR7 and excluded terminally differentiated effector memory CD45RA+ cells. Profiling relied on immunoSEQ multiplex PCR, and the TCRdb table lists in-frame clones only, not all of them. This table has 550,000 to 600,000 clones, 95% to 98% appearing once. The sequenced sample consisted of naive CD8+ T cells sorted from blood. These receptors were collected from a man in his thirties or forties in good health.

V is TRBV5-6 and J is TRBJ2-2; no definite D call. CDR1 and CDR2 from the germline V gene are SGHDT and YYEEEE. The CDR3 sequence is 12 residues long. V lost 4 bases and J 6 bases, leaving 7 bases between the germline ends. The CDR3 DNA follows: TGTGCCAGCAGCGTGCAGTCCGGGGAGCTGTTTTTT. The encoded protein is CASSVQSGELFF.

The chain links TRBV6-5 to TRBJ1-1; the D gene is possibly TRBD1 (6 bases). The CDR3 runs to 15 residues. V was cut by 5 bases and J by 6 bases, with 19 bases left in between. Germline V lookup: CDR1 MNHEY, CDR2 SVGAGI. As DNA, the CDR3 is TGTGCCAGCAGTCGCGTGCAGGGGCTGTCCGCTGAAGCTTTCTTT. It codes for CASSRVQGLSAEAFF.

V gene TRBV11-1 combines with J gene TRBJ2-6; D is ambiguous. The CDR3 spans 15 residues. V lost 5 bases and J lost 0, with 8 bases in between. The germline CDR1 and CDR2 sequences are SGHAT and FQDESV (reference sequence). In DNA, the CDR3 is TGTGCCAGCAGCCTCACGGACTCTGGGGCCAACGTCCTGACTTTC. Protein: CASSLTDSGANVLTF.

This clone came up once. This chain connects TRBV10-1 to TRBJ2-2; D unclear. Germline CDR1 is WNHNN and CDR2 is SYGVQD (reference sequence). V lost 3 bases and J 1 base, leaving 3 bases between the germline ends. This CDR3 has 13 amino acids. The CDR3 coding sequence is TGCGCCAGCAGTGACAAGAACACCGGGGAGCTGTTTTTT. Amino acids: CASSDKNTGELFF.

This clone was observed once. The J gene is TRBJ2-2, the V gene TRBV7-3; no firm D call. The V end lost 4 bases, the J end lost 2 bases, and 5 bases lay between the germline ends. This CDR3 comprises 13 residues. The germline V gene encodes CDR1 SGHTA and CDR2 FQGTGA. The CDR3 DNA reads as TGTGCCAGCAGCTCTACCAACACCGGGGAGCTGTTTTTT. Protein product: CASSSTNTGELFF.

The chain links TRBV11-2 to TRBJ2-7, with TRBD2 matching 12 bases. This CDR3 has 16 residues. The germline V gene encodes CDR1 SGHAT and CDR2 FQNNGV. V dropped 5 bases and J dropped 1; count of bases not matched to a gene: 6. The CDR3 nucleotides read TGTGCCAGCAGCCCCTGGACTAGCGGGACTTCCTACGAGCAGTACTTC. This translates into CASSPWTSGTSYEQYF.

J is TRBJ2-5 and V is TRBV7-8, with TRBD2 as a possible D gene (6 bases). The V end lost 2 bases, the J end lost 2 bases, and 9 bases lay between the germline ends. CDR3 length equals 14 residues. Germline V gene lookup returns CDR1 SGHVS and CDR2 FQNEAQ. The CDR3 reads CASSLPGVQETQYF. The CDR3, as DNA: TGTGCCAGCAGCTTACCGGGGGTTCAAGAGACCCAGTACTTC. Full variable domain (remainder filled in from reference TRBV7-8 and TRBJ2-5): GAGVSQSPRYKVAKRGQDVALRCDPISGHVSLFWYQQALGQGPEFLTYFQNEAQLDKSGLPSDRFFAERPEGSVSTLKIQRTQQEDSAVYLCASSLPGVQETQYFGPGTRLLVL.

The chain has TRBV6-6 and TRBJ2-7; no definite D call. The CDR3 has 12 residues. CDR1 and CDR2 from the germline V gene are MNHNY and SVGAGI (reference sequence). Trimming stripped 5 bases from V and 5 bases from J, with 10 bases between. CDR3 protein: CASSPALDEQYF. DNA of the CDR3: TGTGCCAGCAGTCCGGCCCTGGACGAGCAGTACTTC.

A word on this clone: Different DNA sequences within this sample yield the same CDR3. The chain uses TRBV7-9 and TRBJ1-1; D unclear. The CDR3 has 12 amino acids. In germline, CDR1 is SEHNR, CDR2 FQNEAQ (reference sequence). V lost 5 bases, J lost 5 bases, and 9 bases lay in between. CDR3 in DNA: TGTGCCAGCAGCCTAGGTTTGACTGAAGCTTTCTTT. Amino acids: CASSLGLTEAFF.

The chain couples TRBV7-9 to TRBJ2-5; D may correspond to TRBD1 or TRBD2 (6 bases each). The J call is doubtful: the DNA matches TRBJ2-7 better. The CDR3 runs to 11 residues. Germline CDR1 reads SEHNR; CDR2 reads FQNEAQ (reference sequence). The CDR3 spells CASRRGDEQYF. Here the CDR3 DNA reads TGTGCCAGCCGGAGGGGGGACGAGCAGTACTTC.

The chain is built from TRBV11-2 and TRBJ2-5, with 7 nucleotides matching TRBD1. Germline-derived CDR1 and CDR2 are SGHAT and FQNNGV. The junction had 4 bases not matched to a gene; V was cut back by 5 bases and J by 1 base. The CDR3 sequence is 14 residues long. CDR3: CASSAWDSQETQYF. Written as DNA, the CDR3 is TGTGCCAGCAGCGCTTGGGACAGCCAAGAGACCCAGTACTTC.

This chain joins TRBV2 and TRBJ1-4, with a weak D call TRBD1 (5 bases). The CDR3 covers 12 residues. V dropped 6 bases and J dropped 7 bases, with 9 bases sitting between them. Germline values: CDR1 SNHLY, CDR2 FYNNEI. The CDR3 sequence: CASRDTLEKLFF. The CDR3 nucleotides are TGTGCCAGCAGGGACACGCTTGAAAAACTGTTTTTT.

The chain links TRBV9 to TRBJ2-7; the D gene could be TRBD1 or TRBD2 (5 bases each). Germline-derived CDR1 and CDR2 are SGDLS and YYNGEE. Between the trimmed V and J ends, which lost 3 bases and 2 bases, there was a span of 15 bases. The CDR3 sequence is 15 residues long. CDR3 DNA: TGTGCCAGCAGCGCCTCCGGGACGGTTACCTACGAGCAGTACTTC. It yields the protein CASSASGTVTYEQYF.

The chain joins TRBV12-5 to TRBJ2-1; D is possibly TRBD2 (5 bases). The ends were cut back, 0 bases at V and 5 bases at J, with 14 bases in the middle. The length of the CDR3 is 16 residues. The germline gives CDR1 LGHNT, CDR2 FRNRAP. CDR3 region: CASGLVWPGGDNEQFF. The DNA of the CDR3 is TGTGCTAGTGGTTTGGTATGGCCAGGAGGTGACAATGAGCAGTTCTTC.

CDR3 sequence: CAWNAHRVDTQYF. In DNA form, the CDR3 reads TGTGCCTGGAACGCCCACAGGGTTGATACGCAGTATTTT. This chain connects TRBV30 to TRBJ2-3; TRBD1 is a possible D gene (6 bases). Trimming stripped 4 bases from V and 6 bases from J, with 14 bases between. Germline V lookup: CDR1 GTSNPN, CDR2 SVGIG (reference sequence). CDR3 length: 13 residues.

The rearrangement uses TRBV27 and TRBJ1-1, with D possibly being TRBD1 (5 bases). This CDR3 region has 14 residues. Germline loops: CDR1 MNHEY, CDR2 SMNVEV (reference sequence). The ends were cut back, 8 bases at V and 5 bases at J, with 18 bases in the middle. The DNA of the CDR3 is TGTGCCAGCGGTAGAGGTTTTGGGGCAACTGAAGCTTTCTTT. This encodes CASGRGFGATEAFF.

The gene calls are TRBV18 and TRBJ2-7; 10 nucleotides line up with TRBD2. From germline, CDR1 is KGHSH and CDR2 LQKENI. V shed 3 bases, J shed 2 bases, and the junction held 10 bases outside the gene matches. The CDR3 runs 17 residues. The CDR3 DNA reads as TGTGCCAGCTCACCGATTAGCGGGAGGCGGGGGACCTACGAGCAGTACTTC. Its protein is CASSPISGRRGTYEQYF.

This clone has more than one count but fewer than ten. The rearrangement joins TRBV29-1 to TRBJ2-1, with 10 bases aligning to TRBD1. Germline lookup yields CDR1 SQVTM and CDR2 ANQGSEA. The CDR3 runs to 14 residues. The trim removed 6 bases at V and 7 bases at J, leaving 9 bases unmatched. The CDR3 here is CSVATGGGGNEQFF. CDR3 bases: TGCAGCGTAGCGACAGGGGGCGGCGGGAATGAGCAGTTCTTC.

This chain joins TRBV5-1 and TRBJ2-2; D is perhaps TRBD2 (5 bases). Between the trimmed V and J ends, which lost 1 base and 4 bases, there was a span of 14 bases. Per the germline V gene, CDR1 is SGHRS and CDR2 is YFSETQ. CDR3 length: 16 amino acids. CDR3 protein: CASSLRSGGSTGELFF. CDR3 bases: TGCGCCAGCAGCTTGAGGAGCGGAGGCAGCACCGGGGAGCTGTTTTTT.

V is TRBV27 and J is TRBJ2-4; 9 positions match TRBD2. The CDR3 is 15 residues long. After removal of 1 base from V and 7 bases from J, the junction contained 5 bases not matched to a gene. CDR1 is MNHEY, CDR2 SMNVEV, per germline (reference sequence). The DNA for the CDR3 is TGTGCCAGCAGTTTATGGGCGGGAGGGGAGAACATTCAGTACTTC. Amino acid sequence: CASSLWAGGENIQYF.

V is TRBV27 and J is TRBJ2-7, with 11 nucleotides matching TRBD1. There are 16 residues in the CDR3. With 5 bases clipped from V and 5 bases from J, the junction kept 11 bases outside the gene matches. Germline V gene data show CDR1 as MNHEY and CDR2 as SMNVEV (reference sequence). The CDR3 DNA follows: TGTGCCAGCAGTCCCCTCGCGGACAGGGGGCATAACGAGCAGTACTTC. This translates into CASSPLADRGHNEQYF.

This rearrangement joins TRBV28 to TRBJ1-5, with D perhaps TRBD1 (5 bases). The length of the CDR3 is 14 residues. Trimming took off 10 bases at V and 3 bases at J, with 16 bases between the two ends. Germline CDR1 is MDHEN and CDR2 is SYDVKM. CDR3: CATAGKRFNQPQHF. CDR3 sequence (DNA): TGTGCCACCGCAGGGAAAAGATTCAATCAGCCCCAGCATTTT.

The CDR3 here is CASTITGTGGYEQYF. CDR3 bases: TGTGCCAGCACCATCACCGGGACAGGGGGCTACGAGCAGTACTTC. The V call is TRBV5-4, the J call TRBJ2-7; 11 positions agree with TRBD1. Germline CDR1 SGHNT, CDR2 YYREEE (reference sequence). This CDR3 region has 15 residues. With V trimmed by 6 bases and J by 3 bases, 8 bases remained unmatched.

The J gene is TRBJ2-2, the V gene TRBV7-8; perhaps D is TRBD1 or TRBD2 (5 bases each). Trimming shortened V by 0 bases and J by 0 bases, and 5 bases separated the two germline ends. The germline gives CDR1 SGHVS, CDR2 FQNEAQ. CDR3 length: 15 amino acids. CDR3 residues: CASSLAGPNTGELFF. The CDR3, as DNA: TGTGCCAGCAGCTTAGCGGGACCGAACACCGGGGAGCTGTTTTTT.

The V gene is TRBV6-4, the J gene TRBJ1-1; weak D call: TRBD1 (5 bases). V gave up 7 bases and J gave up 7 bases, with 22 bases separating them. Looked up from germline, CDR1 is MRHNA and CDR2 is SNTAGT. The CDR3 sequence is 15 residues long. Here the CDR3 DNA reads TGTGCCAGCAAAGAAGGGCGCGAGGGGATTTGTGAAGCTTTCTTT. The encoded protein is CASKEGREGICEAFF.

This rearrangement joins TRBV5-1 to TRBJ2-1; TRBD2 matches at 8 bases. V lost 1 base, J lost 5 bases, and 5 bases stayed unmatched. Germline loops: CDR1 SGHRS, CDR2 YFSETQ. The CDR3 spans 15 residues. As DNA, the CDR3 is TGCGCCAGCAGCTTGTTTGGGACTAGGGACAATGAGCAGTTCTTC. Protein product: CASSLFGTRDNEQFF. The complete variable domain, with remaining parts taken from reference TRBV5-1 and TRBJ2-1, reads KAGVTQTPRYLIKTRGQQVTLSCSPISGHRSVSWYQQTPGQGLQFLFEYFSETQRNKGNFPGRFSGRQFSNSRSEMNVSTLELGDSALYLCASSLFGTRDNEQFFGPGTRLTVL.

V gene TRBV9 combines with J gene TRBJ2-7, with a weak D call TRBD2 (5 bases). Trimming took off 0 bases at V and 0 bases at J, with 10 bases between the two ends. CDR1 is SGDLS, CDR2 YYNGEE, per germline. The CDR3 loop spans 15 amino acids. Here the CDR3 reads CASSVGGYTSYEQYF. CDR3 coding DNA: TGTGCCAGCAGCGTAGGAGGGTACACCTCCTACGAGCAGTACTTC. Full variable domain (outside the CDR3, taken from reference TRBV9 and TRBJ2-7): DSGVTQTPKHLITATGQRVTLRCSPRSGDLSVYWYQQSLDQGLQFLIQYYNGEERAKGNILERFSAQQFPDLHSELNLSSLELGDSALYFCASSVGGYTSYEQYFGPGTRLTVT.

The chain's CDR3 is CASSLGPSGGSYNEQFF. In DNA, the CDR3 is TGTGCCAGCAGCTTAGGCCCCTCGGGTGGGTCCTACAATGAGCAGTTCTTC. The chain has TRBV7-6 and TRBJ2-1; D ambiguous. Germline-derived CDR1 and CDR2 are SGHVS and FNYEAQ. V was pared by 1 base and J by 1 base, with 14 bases between. CDR3 length equals 17 residues.